The 19 T cell receptor beta chains presented below share a single source sample, sequenced in a study of regulatory T cells. Broader study findings: Hydrophobic residues at CDR3 positions 6 and 7 were enriched in conventional CD4+ T cells of CD3G-deficient patients.

Antigen specificity for these receptors is unknown. Amplification used 52 TRBV primers and 13 TRBJ primers. Sequencing used immunoSEQ multiplex PCR; TCRdb keeps in-frame clones, though not all of them. Of approximately 18,000 clones in the sample, roughly 82% were seen once. The specimen was conventional CD4+ T cells sorted from blood. The source is a person aged 30-39 years with CD3G deficiency.

V is TRBV6-6 and J is TRBJ2-7; the D is unclear. Germline V gene lookup returns CDR1 MNHNY and CDR2 SVGAGI (reference sequence). V lost 2 bases, J lost 3 bases, and 5 bases lay in between. This CDR3 has 12 residues. DNA of the CDR3: TGTGCCAGCAGTTACATGGGCTACGAGCAGTACTTC. Amino acids: CASSYMGYEQYF.

The rearrangement links TRBV19 to TRBJ2-2, with a weak D call TRBD2 (5 bases). With 1 base removed from V and 7 bases from J, the gap between germline ends came to 10 bases. The CDR3 length is 14 residues. The germline CDR1 and CDR2 sequences are LNHDA and SQIVND (reference sequence). The CDR3 DNA sequence: TGTGCCAGTAGTATAGTAGGGAGTGTCGGGGAGCTGTTTTTT. It is translated as CASSIVGSVGELFF.

The chain couples TRBV19 to TRBJ2-2; D might be TRBD1 or TRBD2, each matching 5 bases. CDR3 length equals 14 residues. Germline CDR1 is LNHDA and CDR2 is SQIVND (reference sequence). Trimming removed 6 bases from V and 3 bases from J, with 11 bases in between. CDR3 amino acids: CASRGGTYTGELFF. The CDR3 coding sequence is TGTGCCAGTAGGGGTGGGACCTACACCGGGGAGCTGTTTTTT. The variable domain in full, completed from reference TRBV19 and TRBJ2-2, reads DGGITQSPKYLFRKEGQNVTLSCEQNLNHDAMYWYRQDPGQGLRLIYYSQIVNDFQKGDIAEGYSVSREKKESFPLTVTSAQKNPTAFYLCASRGGTYTGELFFGEGSRLTVL.

The chain is built from TRBV6-1 and TRBJ1-5, with D uncertain. Trimming shortened V by 4 bases and J by 4 bases, and 11 bases separated the two germline ends. The CDR3 is made up of 14 amino acids. Germline CDR1 is MNHNS and CDR2 is SASEGT. CDR3 DNA: TGTGCCAGCAGTGTGGGAACGGGGAATCAGCCCCAGCATTTT. It codes for CASSVGTGNQPQHF.

The V call is TRBV6-1, the J call TRBJ1-1; TRBD1 is a possible D gene (5 bases). Between the trimmed V and J ends, which lost 3 bases and 5 bases, there was a span of 16 bases. Germline CDR1 reads MNHNS; CDR2 reads SASEGT. This CDR3 spans 15 amino acids. CDR3 loop: CASSEGVLRGTEAFF. For the CDR3, the DNA is TGTGCCAGCAGTGAGGGGGTCCTACGGGGAACTGAAGCTTTCTTT.

This sequence joins TRBV10-3 and TRBJ2-3; D unresolved. Trimming shortened V by 0 bases and J by 4 bases, and 8 bases separated the two germline ends. Germline CDR1 is ENHRY and CDR2 is SYGVKD. CDR3 length: 14 amino acids. This CDR3 reads CAISESLIADTQYF. CDR3 coding DNA: TGTGCCATCAGTGAGTCCCTCATTGCAGATACGCAGTATTTT.

This clone was detected once. The genes are TRBV11-2 and TRBJ2-5; 9 bases match TRBD2. The CDR3 sequence is 17 residues long. V lost 3 bases and J lost 1; bases outside the gene matches: 9. Germline V lookup: CDR1 SGHAT, CDR2 FQNNGV. The DNA for the CDR3 is TGTGCCAGCAGCTTTCGCAAACCGGGACTAGCCCAAGAGACCCAGTACTTC. Translated, it gives CASSFRKPGLAQETQYF. Full variable domain (rest looked up from reference TRBV11-2 and TRBJ2-5): EAGVAQSPRYKIIEKRQSVAFWCNPISGHATLYWYQQILGQGPKLLIQFQNNGVVDDSQLPKDRFSAERLKGVDSTLKIQPAKLEDSAVYLCASSFRKPGLAQETQYFGPGTRLLVL.

V and J are TRBV5-1 and TRBJ1-1; the D gene is possibly TRBD1 (5 bases). Trimming cost V 4 bases and J 1 base, with 14 bases left between them. Germline V gene sequence: CDR1 SGHRS, CDR2 YFSETQ. This CDR3 is 15 amino acids long. The CDR3 sequence: CASSPSPGTNTEAFF. The CDR3 region has the DNA TGCGCCAGCAGCCCGTCTCCGGGGACGAACACTGAAGCTTTCTTT.

The V call is TRBV28, the J call TRBJ2-7; maybe TRBD2 (6 bases). The germline CDR1 and CDR2 sequences are MDHEN and SYDVKM. The CDR3 extends over 14 amino acids. Trimming took 5 bases from V and 2 from J, leaving 13 bases between them. In DNA, the CDR3 is TGTGCCAGCAGTCAACACGGAGGGACCTACGAGCAGTACTTC. Its translation: CASSQHGGTYEQYF.

The genes are TRBV11-2 and TRBJ1-1; D not resolved. The V and J ends lost 3 bases and 1 base respectively, with 6 bases between them. The length of the CDR3 is 13 residues. CDR1 and CDR2 (germline): SGHAT, FQNNGV. CDR3 amino acids: CASSFLPNTEAFF. The DNA for the CDR3 is TGTGCCAGCAGCTTCCTCCCGAACACTGAAGCTTTCTTT.

The chain has TRBV28 and TRBJ2-7, with D uncertain. Germline CDR1 is MDHEN and CDR2 is SYDVKM. The ends were cut back, 5 bases at V and 9 bases at J, with 11 bases in the middle. The CDR3 spans 11 residues. The CDR3 sequence: CASSVRGRQYF. The CDR3 DNA is TGTGCCAGCAGTGTCCGTGGTCGGCAGTACTTC.

The V and J genes are TRBV6-5 and TRBJ1-2, with unresolved D. Deletions cut 6 bases from V and 1 base from J, with 15 bases between. The germline V gene has CDR1 MNHEY and CDR2 SVGAGI. The CDR3 length is 15 residues. The CDR3 nucleotides read TGTGCCAGCAGCCCGCGGCGGATCTATAACTATGGCTACACCTTC. As protein: CASSPRRIYNYGYTF.

The chain has TRBV28 and TRBJ1-5; D possibly corresponds to TRBD1 (6 bases). From germline, CDR1 is MDHEN and CDR2 SYDVKM. The CDR3 sequence is 16 residues long. Trimming shortened V by 4 bases and J by 2 bases, and 15 bases separated the two germline ends. The CDR3 is CASSSPERGGNQPQHF. Written as DNA, the CDR3 is TGTGCCAGCAGTTCCCCGGAGAGGGGGGGCAATCAGCCCCAGCATTTT.

The chain recombines TRBV10-3 with TRBJ1-5; D remains unclear. This CDR3 spans 14 amino acids. Germline CDR1 ENHRY, CDR2 SYGVKD. V shed 1 base and J shed 7 bases, with 11 bases lying between them. CDR3 sequence (DNA): TGTGCCATCAGTGAGTGGTCCGAACGGCAGCCCCAGCATTTT. Residues: CAISEWSERQPQHF.

The rearrangement links TRBV5-1 to TRBJ2-1; 8 bases line up with TRBD1. Germline loops: CDR1 SGHRS, CDR2 YFSETQ. CDR3 length: 15 amino acids. The V segment lost 3 bases and the J segment 7 bases; nucleotides outside the gene matches: 9. In DNA, the CDR3 is TGCGCCAGCAGCTCTGGACAGGGATGGGGGAATGAGCAGTTCTTC. Protein sequence: CASSSGQGWGNEQFF.

The J gene is TRBJ2-5, the V gene TRBV19, with 7 bases aligning to TRBD2. The CDR3 spans 12 residues. CDR1 and CDR2 (germline): LNHDA, SQIVND (reference sequence). Unmatched junction bases numbered 6, after V lost 3 bases and J lost 11 bases. Written as DNA, the CDR3 is TGTGCCAGTAGTATGGTAGCGGGCGTTCAGTACTTC. Protein sequence: CASSMVAGVQYF.

This clone was found a few times. This chain links TRBV11-1 with TRBJ1-1; 7 bases are a match to TRBD1. The V segment lost 2 bases and the J segment 6 bases; nucleotides outside the gene matches: 6. The CDR3 totals 14 residues. Per germline, CDR1 SGHAT and CDR2 FQDESV (reference sequence). The CDR3 loop is CASSLRGRFAEAFF. The DNA of the CDR3 is TGTGCCAGCAGCTTAAGGGGGCGCTTCGCTGAAGCTTTCTTT.

This clone was seen a few times. This rearrangement joins TRBV7-9 to TRBJ2-2; D tentatively reads TRBD1 or TRBD2 (6 bases each). In germline, CDR1 is SEHNR, CDR2 FQNEAQ (reference sequence). The CDR3 consists of 16 residues. V lost 3 bases and J lost 5, with 16 bases in between. The CDR3 sequence: CASSFAKGGNTGELFF. The CDR3 region has the DNA TGTGCCAGCAGCTTCGCGAAGGGGGGAAATACCGGGGAGCTGTTTTTT.

V is TRBV27 and J is TRBJ1-1, with D tentatively TRBD1 (6 bases). The V and J ends lost 3 bases and 4 bases respectively, with 18 bases between them. CDR1 and CDR2 (germline): MNHEY, SMNVEV (reference sequence). The CDR3 is 16 amino acids. As DNA, the CDR3 is TGTGCCAGCAGTTTTGCAGGGGCACACGGGATCACTGAAGCTTTCTTT. Translating gives CASSFAGAHGITEAFF.